Sequencing of this T cell receptor beta chain was carried out in a study of monozygotic twins with inflammatory bowel disease (dated by TCRdb to about 2019). The study in broad terms: In total, 28 monozygotic twin pairs made up the full study: 19 Danish pairs, all IBD-discordant, plus nine German pairs, of which four were IBD-concordant and five were IBD-discordant. Within discordant pairs, disease-associated traits were sought mainly by comparing IBD patients with their genetically identical healthy co-twins. Each individual had, on average, about 151 000 unique TCRalpha sequences and 181 000 unique TCRbeta sequences available for analysis. Overall results and qualifications from the work: The results gave no support for a single strong signal or clonotype linked to IBD. The analysis was unable to tell different T cell subtypes apart. Because patients were on differing immunosuppressive treatments, the repertoires may have picked up extra background noise and inter-individual variability. TCRbeta repertoire diversity, by inverse Simpson index, was decreased in IBD patients compared with their healthy co-twins. Compared with healthy twins, IBD patients had fewer clonotypes in common with other individuals, a difference most pronounced in patients showing signs of disease activity. Repertoire similarity did not differ between concordant and discordant twins, possibly due to limited statistical power.

The library was built by means of 5' RACE. Each TCR library was prepared from around 3,400 ng of total RNA. For each sample, cDNA was synthesized in eight separate reactions using SMARTScribe reverse transcriptase. During cDNA synthesis, template switching was used to introduce unique molecular identifiers that contained a 6-nucleotide sample barcode. TCRalpha and TCRbeta cDNA was amplified in two nested PCRs of approximately 16 and 10 cycles, and bead purification was carried out after each PCR. Before amplification, the cDNA was both treated with uracil DNA-glycosylase and purified with the QIAquick PCR purification kit. The second PCR was the step at which Illumina TruSeq-compatible adapters and sample-specific barcodes were added. TapeStation and Qubit were used to check library quality and concentration, and 4 to 6 ng of each library went into the pool. The pooled libraries were sequenced with 2 x 100 bp reads and custom sequencing primers on an Illumina HiSeq2500 single-index Rapid Run. The authors' analysis ran thus. MiGEC version 1.2.6 was used for UMI-based consensus assembly, which corrected PCR and sequencing errors. MiXCR version 2.1.1 was used for V(D)J alignment, clonotype assembly and CDR3 extraction. Normalisation of gene usage, clonotype sharing and MAIT/NKT TCR abundance was achieved by analysing the top 1000, 10 000 and 20 000 clonotypes per sample. Diversity was computed as the inverse Simpson index with the vegan R package after downsampling to 27 000 UMIs. Paired Mann-Whitney U tests on discordant twin pairs were used, with Benjamini-Hochberg multiple-testing correction. After reprocessing by TCRdb, each CDR3 protein sequence is one entry, and no DNA is given. The V and J calls and clone size come from TCRdb's table, not from the authors' own analysis. The table kept for this sample lists about 210,000 distinct CDR3 sequences. In total, the top ten clones hold roughly 1.5% of the sample.

As to this clonotype: Its binding antigen is unknown.

Per the germline V gene, SGHTA is the CDR1 and FQGNSA is the CDR2. From cysteine to phenylalanine, the CDR3 is 14 amino acids long. Only the protein is on record. From each donor, an approximately 2.3 ml peripheral blood sample was collected into PAXgene tubes and kept at -80 degrees C. Without any T cell sorting, total RNA was extracted from whole blood using the PAXgene blood miRNA kit on an automated QIAcube. Peripheral blood from monozygotic twin pairs, either concordant or discordant for inflammatory bowel disease, underwent deep TCRalpha and TCRbeta repertoire profiling that used unique molecular barcoding. Smoking habits were recorded for all twin pairs, with individuals classified as current, former or never smokers.

The sequence was obtained from a human donor with ulcerative colitis or Crohn's disease, or a healthy co-twin of an affected twin (not recorded which). The chain couples TRBV7-2 to TRBJ2-2; as DNA is missing, the TRBD1 call by TCRdb cannot be tested. The sample was blood. CDR3 region: CASRRQSNTGELFF.